These 16 T cell receptor beta chains originate from one sample sequenced in a study of shared T cell receptors in the human thymus. The assay was immunoSEQ multiplex PCR, and TCRdb's table has in-frame clones only and misses some. Altogether roughly 710,000 clones are present, over 75% being singletons, with the ten largest covering around 0.0094%. This sample also belongs to another study, concerning human thymus T cells.

The sequencing input was thymocytes. The origin of the receptors is a girl under three years old with a congenital heart defect.

Concerning this clone itself: The sample contains more than one DNA sequence encoding this CDR3. The chain joins TRBV27 to TRBJ2-2; the D gene is possibly TRBD2 (5 bases). Germline loops: CDR1 MNHEY, CDR2 SMNVEV (reference sequence). V shed 6 bases and J shed 4 bases, with 9 bases lying between them. This CDR3 has 13 residues. CDR3 DNA: TGTGCCAGCAGCCCTCGGGGCACCGGGGAGCTGTTTTTT. Translation gives CASSPRGTGELFF.

The chain has TRBV7-6 and TRBJ2-5; 10 nucleotides match TRBD1. The DNA end lines up better with TRBJ2-7; the J call may be wrong. In germline, CDR1 is SGHVS, CDR2 FNYEAQ. The CDR3 sequence is 16 residues long. The CDR3 reads CASSTRQGASSYEQYF. In DNA, the CDR3 is TGTGCCAGCAGCACTCGACAGGGGGCGAGCTCCTACGAGCAGTACTTC.

This sequence joins TRBV7-9 and TRBJ2-5; 15 bases are a match to TRBD2. With V trimmed by 5 bases and J by 7 bases, 5 bases remained unmatched. Germline CDR1 and CDR2: SEHNR and FQNEAQ (reference sequence). This CDR3 is built from 15 residues. CDR3 coding DNA: TGTGCCAGCAGCAGGACTAGCGGGGGGGCAGTGACCCAGTACTTC. This translates into CASSRTSGGAVTQYF.

The chain recombines TRBV15 with TRBJ2-1; TRBD2 matches 8 bases. Losses at the gene ends were 0 bases for V and 3 bases for J; bases not matched to a gene: 13. The CDR3 runs to 19 residues. Germline V lookup: CDR1 LNHNV, CDR2 YYDKDF (reference sequence). Here the CDR3 reads CATSRDNFDWLAGYNEQFF. The CDR3 DNA follows: TGTGCCACCAGCAGAGATAATTTCGATTGGCTAGCGGGCTACAATGAGCAGTTCTTC. The complete variable domain, with remaining parts taken from reference TRBV15 and TRBJ2-1, reads DAMVIQNPRYQVTQFGKPVTLSCSQTLNHNVMYWYQQKSSQAPKLLFHYYDKDFNNEADTPDNFQSRRPNTSFCFLDIRSPGLGDTAMYLCATSRDNFDWLAGYNEQFFGPGTRLTVL.

The chain has TRBV4-3 and TRBJ1-2; D is possibly TRBD1 (6 bases). Trimming shortened V by 4 bases and J by 4 bases, and 19 bases separated the two germline ends. The CDR3 sequence is 16 residues long. The germline V gene encodes CDR1 LGHNA and CDR2 YSLEER. The CDR3 DNA is TGCGCCAGCAGCCCCTCTTTATGGACAGATACCTATGGCTACACCTTC. Its protein is CASSPSLWTDTYGYTF.

For this clone: The CDR3 does not end in the conserved phenylalanine or tryptophan, so this is likely a read error. The limits of the CDR3 on the DNA are not certain, so only TCRdb's listed CDR3 is given. This CDR3 is CASRPSGGDGPN. The rearrangement links TRBV13 to TRBJ1-2; the table's D gene call, TRBD1, was not cross checked with the DNA. The CDR3 comprises 12 residues, both ends counted. CDR1 and CDR2 (germline): PRHDT, FYEKMQ (reference sequence).

V is TRBV7-4 and J is TRBJ1-2; a weak D match, TRBD1 (5 bases). This CDR3 has 15 amino acids. Germline V gene sequence: CDR1 SGHVT, CDR2 SQSDAQ. V was trimmed by 6 bases and J by 8 bases, leaving 22 bases between them. The CDR3 nucleotides read TGTGCCAGCAGTCCTCAAAAAGGGGTGGCTAACGGCTACACCTTC. Protein: CASSPQKGVANGYTF.

The V gene is TRBV19, the J gene TRBJ1-4; 12 bases align to TRBD1. Germline loops: CDR1 LNHDA, CDR2 SQIVND (reference sequence). J gave up 5 bases and V 9 bases, and 7 bases lay outside the gene matches. This CDR3 has 15 residues. DNA for the CDR3: TGTGCCAGCGGGACAGGGGGCGATTGGAATGAAAAACTGTTTTTT. Translation gives CASGTGGDWNEKLFF.

This clone came up once. The rearrangement uses TRBV7-2 and TRBJ1-1; weak D call: TRBD1 (5 bases). CDR1 and CDR2 (germline): SGHTA, FQGNSA. CDR3 length: 15 residues. V lost 1 base to trimming and J lost 6 bases, with 15 bases between them. CDR3 protein: CASSLGPGFYSEAFF. The CDR3 nucleotides read TGTGCCAGCAGCTTAGGCCCAGGGTTCTATTCTGAAGCTTTCTTT. Using reference TRBV7-2 and TRBJ1-1 for the parts outside the CDR3, the full variable domain is GAGVSQSPSNKVTEKGKDVELRCDPISGHTALYWYRQSLGQGLEFLIYFQGNSAPDKSGLPSDRFSAERTGGSVSTLTIQRTQQEDSAVYLCASSLGPGFYSEAFFGQGTRLTVV.

With regard to this clone: One end of the junction is discordant with germline, which a read error may explain. The same CDR3 also results from other DNA sequences found in this sample. The V gene is TRBV5-8, the J gene TRBJ1-6; TRBD1 matches 7 bases. Germline V lookup: CDR1 SGHTS, CDR2 YDEGEE. This CDR3 is built from 17 residues. This CDR3 reads CASRLDRERSYNSPLHF. CDR3 in DNA: TGTGCCAGCAGACTTGACAGGGAGCGCTCCTATAATTCCCCCCTCCACTTT.

The genes are TRBV4-1 and TRBJ2-2; D gene uncertain. Germline values: CDR1 MGHRA, CDR2 YSYEKL. This CDR3 has 12 amino acids. With 4 bases removed from V and 3 bases from J, the gap between germline ends came to 3 bases. The CDR3 protein is CASSPDTGELFF. Written as DNA, the CDR3 is TGCGCCAGCAGCCCGGACACCGGGGAGCTGTTTTTT.

This sequence joins TRBV6-1 and TRBJ2-2; TRBD2 agrees at 8 bases. CDR3 length: 16 amino acids. Germline V gene lookup returns CDR1 MNHNS and CDR2 SASEGT. J gave up 2 bases and V 2 bases, and 4 bases lay outside the gene matches. As DNA, the CDR3 is TGTGCCAGCAGTGAACCCCGGGGGGGAAACACCGGGGAGCTGTTTTTT. This translates into CASSEPRGGNTGELFF.

This rearrangement joins TRBV6-5 to TRBJ2-2, with 8 nucleotides matching TRBD1. J was trimmed by 8 bases and V by 2 bases; bases with no gene match: 10. There are 16 residues in the CDR3. Germline V lookup: CDR1 MNHEY, CDR2 SVGAGI. DNA of the CDR3: TGTGCCAGCAGTTACCCGACGCAGGGGGCGCCTGGGGAGCTGTTTTTT. This gives the protein CASSYPTQGAPGELFF.

This sequence joins TRBV9 and TRBJ1-2; 7 bases line up with TRBD1. Per germline, CDR1 SGDLS and CDR2 YYNGEE. CDR3 length: 14 residues. Germline trimming cut 3 bases from V and 6 bases from J; bases unmatched to any gene: 8. The chain's CDR3 is CASSGGDSDDGYTF. DNA for the CDR3: TGTGCCAGCAGCGGGGGGGACAGCGACGATGGCTACACCTTC.

DNA for the CDR3: TGTGCCAGCAGTTTATCCCCTGACGGGGGGCGAGGGGCCAACGTCCTGACTTTC. Translated, it gives CASSLSPDGGRGANVLTF. This rearrangement joins TRBV28 to TRBJ2-6; perhaps TRBD2 as D (7 bases). The CDR3 runs to 18 residues. Germline V gene sequence: CDR1 MDHEN, CDR2 SYDVKM. Between the trimmed V and J ends, which lost 1 base and 4 bases, there was a span of 17 bases.

This clone was observed a handful of times. The rearrangement joins TRBV19 to TRBJ2-7; a weak D match, TRBD2 (6 bases). Per germline, CDR1 LNHDA and CDR2 SQIVND (reference sequence). The V and J ends lost 3 bases and 3 bases respectively, with 21 bases between them. The CDR3 length is 17 residues. This chain's CDR3 is CASSIHGGRRGLYEQYF. The CDR3 DNA reads TGTGCCAGTAGTATTCATGGCGGCCGGCGGGGCCTCTACGAGCAGTACTTC.